Presented here are 11 T cell receptor beta chains from one specimen sequenced in a study of T cells in tuberculosis. Time point described: new active TB diagnosis, blood taken before or within 7 days of starting treatment. Assay: immunoSEQ multiplex PCR; the TCRdb copy retains only in-frame clones and omits some. The data contain 47,000 or so clones, 90% to 95% of them singletons. Sequences were derived from PBMCs, sampled at tuberculosis diagnosis. The source of these receptors is an adult with tuberculosis.

This clone was recorded a few times. V gene TRBV6-5 combines with J gene TRBJ1-1; D unresolved. CDR1 MNHEY and CDR2 SVGAGI come from the germline V gene. The CDR3 sequence is 12 residues long. Trimming removed 2 bases at V and 7 bases at J, with 8 bases between. CDR3 sequence: CASSYGPVEAFF. The CDR3 nucleotides read TGTGCCAGCAGTTACGGCCCCGTTGAAGCTTTCTTT.

The chain recombines TRBV11-2 with TRBJ1-2; the D is unclear. This CDR3 contains 15 residues. Trimming removed 5 bases at V and 4 bases at J, with 17 bases between. Germline V gives CDR1 SGHAT, CDR2 FQNNGV. The chain's CDR3 is CASSAGRGNFYGYTF. For the CDR3, the DNA is TGTGCCAGCAGCGCCGGGCGGGGAAACTTCTATGGCTACACCTTC.

This chain uses TRBV10-3 with TRBJ2-1; 7 nucleotides align to TRBD1. The germline CDR1 and CDR2 sequences are ENHRY and SYGVKD. The J segment lost 1 base and the V segment lost 9 bases, leaving 3 bases of the junction unmatched. The CDR3 runs 13 residues. CDR3 sequence (DNA): TGTGCCATTCGACAGGGATCCTACAATGAGCAGTTCTTC. Residues: CAIRQGSYNEQFF.

This clone was seen only once. The chain joins TRBV30 to TRBJ2-2; 8 nucleotides line up with TRBD1. Germline lookup yields CDR1 GTSNPN and CDR2 SVGIG (reference sequence). Trimming cost V 5 bases and J 3 bases; bases outside gene matches: 11. The CDR3 is 16 residues long. The CDR3 loop is CAWVPKDRGDTGELFF. As DNA, the CDR3 is TGTGCCTGGGTTCCCAAAGACAGGGGTGACACCGGGGAGCTGTTTTTT.

The chain couples TRBV7-2 to TRBJ2-7, with TRBD2 matching over 15 bases. The V gene end was trimmed by 5 bases and the J gene end by 6 bases; junction bases not matched to a gene: 8. The CDR3 length is 16 residues. Per the germline V gene, CDR1 is SGHTA and CDR2 is FQGNSA. The CDR3 loop reads CASSNGLAGGRREQYF. CDR3 DNA sequence: TGTGCCAGCAGCAATGGACTAGCGGGAGGGCGGCGCGAGCAGTACTTC.

The chain combines TRBV19 with TRBJ2-7, with 10 bases identical to TRBD1. The length of the CDR3 is 16 residues. Per germline, CDR1 LNHDA and CDR2 SQIVND (reference sequence). V was pared by 6 bases and J by 3 bases, with 11 bases of the junction left unmatched. CDR3 sequence: CASRFQPGQGSYEQYF. CDR3 nucleotide sequence: TGTGCCAGTAGATTCCAACCGGGACAGGGGAGCTACGAGCAGTACTTC.

This clone was counted between two and nine times. This sequence joins TRBV6-1 and TRBJ2-1; D is unclear. CDR3 size: 15 residues. Germline V CDR1 and CDR2: MNHNS, SASEGT. V lost 6 bases, J lost 0 bases, and 12 bases lay in between. The DNA for the CDR3 is TGTGCCAGCAGGCCTACTCTCGGCTCCTACAATGAGCAGTTCTTC. It is translated as CASRPTLGSYNEQFF.

The CDR3 here is CASRPGGRGGNQPQHF. The CDR3 DNA reads as TGTGCCAGCAGACCCGGTGGCAGGGGAGGCAATCAGCCCCAGCATTTT. The genes are TRBV7-8 and TRBJ1-5; D possibly corresponds to TRBD1 (6 bases). The CDR3 extends over 16 amino acids. Trimming took 6 bases from V and 2 from J, leaving 17 bases between them. The V gene's germline CDR1 is SGHVS and CDR2 FQNEAQ.

The chain is built from TRBV28 and TRBJ1-5; a weak D match, TRBD1 (5 bases). In germline, CDR1 is MDHEN, CDR2 SYDVKM. The CDR3 consists of 15 residues. V gave up 4 bases and J gave up 1 base, with 11 bases separating them. In nucleotides, the CDR3 is TGTGCCAGCAGTTCCTTGGGACTAAGCAATCAGCCCCAGCATTTT. Amino acids: CASSSLGLSNQPQHF. Drawing the rest from reference TRBV28 and TRBJ1-5, the complete variable domain is DVKVTQSSRYLVKRTGEKVFLECVQDMDHENMFWYRQDPGLGLRLIYFSYDVKMKEKGDIPEGYSVSREKKERFSLILESASTNQTSMYLCASSSLGLSNQPQHFGDGTRLSIL.

This chain uses TRBV13 with TRBJ1-1; 7 positions match TRBD1. Trimming took 4 bases from V and 0 from J; bases not matched to a gene: 5. Per germline, CDR1 PRHDT and CDR2 FYEKMQ (reference sequence). This CDR3 region has 15 residues. In DNA, the CDR3 is TGTGCCAGCAGCTCCGAGACAGGGCTGAACACTGAAGCTTTCTTT. Protein product: CASSSETGLNTEAFF.

J is TRBJ2-7 and V is TRBV19, with 10 bases that match TRBD1. J gave up 3 bases and V 8 bases, and 4 bases lay outside the gene matches. The CDR3 runs to 13 residues. Per the germline V gene, CDR1 is LNHDA and CDR2 is SQIVND (reference sequence). CDR3 bases: TGTGCCAGTGCGGGACAGGGGAGCTACGAGCAGTACTTC. Its translation: CASAGQGSYEQYF.